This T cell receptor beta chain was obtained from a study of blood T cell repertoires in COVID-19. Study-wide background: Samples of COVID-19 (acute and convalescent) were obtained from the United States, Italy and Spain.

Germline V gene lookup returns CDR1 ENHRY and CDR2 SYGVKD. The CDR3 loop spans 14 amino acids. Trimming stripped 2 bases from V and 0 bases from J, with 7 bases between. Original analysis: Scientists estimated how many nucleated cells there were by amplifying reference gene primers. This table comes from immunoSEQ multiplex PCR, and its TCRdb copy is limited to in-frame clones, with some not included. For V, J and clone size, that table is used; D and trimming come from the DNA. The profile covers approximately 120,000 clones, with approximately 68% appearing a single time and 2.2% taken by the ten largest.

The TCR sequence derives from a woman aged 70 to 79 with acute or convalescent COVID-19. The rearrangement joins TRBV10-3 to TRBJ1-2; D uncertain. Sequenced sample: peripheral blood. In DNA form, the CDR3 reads TGTGCCATCAGTGAGGGGCGTACTAACTATGGCTACACCTTC. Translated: CAISEGRTNYGYTF.